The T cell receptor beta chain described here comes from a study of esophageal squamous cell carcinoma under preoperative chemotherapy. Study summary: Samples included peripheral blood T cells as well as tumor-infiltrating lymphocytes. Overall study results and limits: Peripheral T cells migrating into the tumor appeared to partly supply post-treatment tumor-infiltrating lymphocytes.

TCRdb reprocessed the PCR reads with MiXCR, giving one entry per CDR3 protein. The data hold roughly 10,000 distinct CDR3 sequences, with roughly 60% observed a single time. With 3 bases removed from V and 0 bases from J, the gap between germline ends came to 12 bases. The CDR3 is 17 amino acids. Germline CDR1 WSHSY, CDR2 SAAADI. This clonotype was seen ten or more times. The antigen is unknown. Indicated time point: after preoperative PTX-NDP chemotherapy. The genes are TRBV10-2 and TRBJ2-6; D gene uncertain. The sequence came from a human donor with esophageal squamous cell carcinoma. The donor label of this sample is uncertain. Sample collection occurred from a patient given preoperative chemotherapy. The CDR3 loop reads CASSDPSTLSGANVLTF. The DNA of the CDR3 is TGCGCCAGCAGTGACCCGTCCACTCTCTCTGGGGCCAACGTCCTGACTTTC.